The 20 T cell receptor beta chains listed next were all sequenced from one sample in a study. Adaptor-ligated barcode primers were used to amplify TRBV12-4/TRBJ1-2 clonotypes. TCRdb passed the multiplex PCR reads through MiXCR, listing each CDR3 protein once. The repertoire has roughly 980 distinct CDR3 sequences, roughly 0.7% of them found once; the top ten carry roughly a quarter. Tregs were sorted as CD4+CD25+CD127-/low cells. Material for sequencing was Tregs sorted from blood. These receptors came from a female donor with breast cancer.

By proportion, this clonotype is medium-sized. This chain connects TRBV12-3 or TRBV12-4 to TRBJ1-2; 7 bases agree with TRBD1. With V trimmed by 5 bases and J by 5 bases, 11 bases remained unmatched. The CDR3 has 15 residues. In DNA, the CDR3 is TGTGCCAGCAGTGACAGGGACCGACGAAGATATGGCTACACCTTC. Its protein product is CASSDRDRRRYGYTF.

This clonotype is labeled as medium-sized (0.01 to 0.1%). The V and J genes are TRBV12-3 or TRBV12-4 and TRBJ1-2, with a possible D match to TRBD1 (5 bases). The CDR3 is 13 amino acids. Between the trimmed V and J ends, which lost 5 bases and 10 bases, there was a span of 17 bases. CDR3 loop: CASSIHPGRNYTF. The CDR3 DNA is TGTGCCAGCAGTATCCACCCGGGACGCAACTACACCTTC.

This clonotype is classed as medium-sized. This chain connects TRBV12-3 or TRBV12-4 to TRBJ1-2; 8 bases map to TRBD1. With 0 bases clipped from V and 4 bases from J, the junction kept 1 base outside the gene matches. The CDR3 spans 14 residues. The CDR3 here is CASSLAGQGYGYTF. CDR3 coding DNA: TGTGCCAGCAGTTTAGCAGGACAGGGCTATGGCTACACCTTC.

This clonotype is labeled as medium-sized. The chain recombines TRBV12-3 or TRBV12-4 with TRBJ1-2; tentative D call: TRBD1 (5 bases). Trimming took off 1 base at V and 12 bases at J, with 12 bases between the two ends. The CDR3 has 12 amino acids. As DNA, the CDR3 is TGTGCCAGCAGTTTAGGACAGACGAAGCACACCTTC. This sequence encodes CASSLGQTKHTF.

By share of the sample, this clonotype is medium-sized. The genes are TRBV12-3 or TRBV12-4 and TRBJ1-2, with a tentative D call TRBD1 (5 bases). The CDR3 totals 17 residues. The germline V and J ends were trimmed by 6 bases and 0 bases, with 20 bases remaining between them. This CDR3 reads CASSPFQTGLPNYGYTF. The DNA of the CDR3 is TGTGCCAGCAGCCCGTTTCAAACAGGCCTTCCTAACTATGGCTACACCTTC.

By share of the sample, this clonotype is large. The rearrangement links TRBV12-3 or TRBV12-4 to TRBJ1-2, with 8 bases aligning to TRBD1. V gave up 3 bases and J gave up 8 bases; unmatched junction bases: 8. The CDR3 totals 14 residues. The CDR3 protein is CASSLTGEYRGYTF. DNA of the CDR3: TGTGCCAGCAGTTTGACAGGGGAATATCGCGGCTACACCTTC.

This clonotype is classed as medium-sized. The V call is TRBV12-3 or TRBV12-4, the J call TRBJ1-2; D is unclear. The CDR3 extends over 14 amino acids. V shed 6 bases and J shed 2 bases, with 13 bases lying between them. CDR3 sequence reads: CASRPTGRNYGYTF. CDR3 nucleotides: TGTGCCAGCAGACCAACCGGCAGGAACTATGGCTACACCTTC.

In its sample, this clonotype ranks as medium-sized. The genes are TRBV12-3 or TRBV12-4 and TRBJ1-2, with a tentative D call TRBD1 (6 bases). This CDR3 is 13 amino acids long. V lost 1 base and J 8 bases, leaving 11 bases between the germline ends. CDR3 in DNA: TGTGCCAGCAGTTTAGGGCAGGGGAGCGGCTACACCTTC. Translated, it gives CASSLGQGSGYTF.

This clonotype is large (0.1 to 1%) in the sample. The chain has TRBV12-3 or TRBV12-4 and TRBJ1-2; TRBD1 might be the D (6 bases). Trimming pared 5 bases from V and 1 base from J, leaving 23 bases between. This CDR3 is 18 amino acids long. The CDR3 DNA follows: TGTGCCAGCAGTCAAAGAAAAGATACAGGGCGAGATAACTATGGCTACACCTTC. The encoded protein is CASSQRKDTGRDNYGYTF.

This clonotype qualifies as medium-sized. The V and J genes are TRBV12-3 or TRBV12-4 and TRBJ1-2; D ambiguous. The CDR3 spans 11 residues. V was shortened by 4 bases and J by 7 bases, with 7 bases between the two germline ends. The CDR3 DNA is TGTGCCAGCAGTTCCGTTGGTGGCTACACCTTC. Translating it yields CASSSVGGYTF.

This clonotype is classed as medium-sized. This chain uses TRBV12-3 or TRBV12-4 with TRBJ1-2, with D unclear. Trimming pared 2 bases from V and 6 bases from J, leaving 10 bases between. The CDR3 is 13 residues long. The CDR3 spells CASSLPGWDGYTF. DNA of the CDR3: TGTGCCAGCAGTTTACCCGGCTGGGATGGCTACACCTTC.

This clonotype rates as medium-sized. This chain joins TRBV12-3 or TRBV12-4 and TRBJ1-2; no definite D call. The ends were cut back, 7 bases at V and 1 base at J, with 10 bases in the middle. This CDR3 is 13 amino acids long. CDR3 nucleotide sequence: TGTGCCAGCATGTCAGCACTTAACTATGGCTACACCTTC. It is translated as CASMSALNYGYTF.

In its sample, this clonotype ranks as medium-sized. The chain carries TRBV12-3 or TRBV12-4 and TRBJ1-2, with 8 positions matching TRBD1. Trimming removed 6 bases from V and 6 bases from J; junction bases left unmatched: 6. CDR3 length: 13 residues. For the CDR3, the DNA is TGTGCCAGCAGCCTAGGACAGGGAAATGGCTACACCTTC. Translating gives CASSLGQGNGYTF.

By share, this clonotype counts as medium-sized. It may be a read error: a sequence one base away is much more abundant. This chain links TRBV12-3 or TRBV12-4 with TRBJ1-2; D not certain. The CDR3 is 12 amino acids. Here the CDR3 reads CASSVANYGYTF. CDR3 DNA sequence: TGTGCCAGCAGTGTAGCAAACTATGGCTACACCTTC.

By frequency in the sample, this clonotype is medium-sized. The rearrangement joins TRBV12-3 or TRBV12-4 to TRBJ1-2; D remains ambiguous. The CDR3 spans 13 residues. V lost 6 bases, J lost 4 bases, and 12 bases lay in between. The CDR3 is CASSPGRIYGYTF. DNA of the CDR3: TGTGCCAGCAGCCCCGGACGGATCTATGGCTACACCTTC.

Judged by abundance, this clonotype is medium-sized. This chain links TRBV12-3 or TRBV12-4 with TRBJ1-2; D unclear. V was clipped by 7 bases and J by 1 base, with 7 bases between them. The CDR3 runs to 12 residues. In nucleotides, the CDR3 is TGTGCCAGCACCTCCCATAACTATGGCTACACCTTC. The encoded protein is CASTSHNYGYTF.

This clonotype rates as medium-sized. The chain combines TRBV12-3 or TRBV12-4 with TRBJ1-2; D is undetermined. The CDR3 is 15 residues long. Trimming left V 3 bases short and J 7 bases short, with 18 bases between. The CDR3 DNA is TGTGCCAGCAGTTTCGGTCAGGTATCCGGCGGTGGCTACACCTTC. Its protein is CASSFGQVSGGGYTF.

This clonotype came up many times. The chain has TRBV12-3 or TRBV12-4 and TRBJ1-2; TRBD1 agrees at 7 bases. CDR3 size: 13 residues. V lost 6 bases, J lost 3 bases, and 4 bases stayed unmatched. For the CDR3, the DNA is TGTGCCAGCAGCCGACAGGGTTACTATGGCTACACCTTC. This gives the protein CASSRQGYYGYTF.

By proportion, this clonotype is medium-sized. This sequence joins TRBV12-3 or TRBV12-4 and TRBJ1-2; tentative D call: TRBD1 (5 bases). This CDR3 has 16 amino acids. Trimming stripped 5 bases from V and 1 base from J, with 17 bases between. The DNA for the CDR3 is TGTGCCAGCAGTCCCTCGGGACGTCGATTTAACTATGGCTACACCTTC. It yields the protein CASSPSGRRFNYGYTF.

This clonotype was detected ten times or more. V gene TRBV12-3 or TRBV12-4 combines with J gene TRBJ1-2, with TRBD1 as a possible D gene (6 bases). The ends were cut back, 10 bases at V and 5 bases at J, with 17 bases in the middle. This CDR3 comprises 13 residues. CDR3 coding DNA: TGTGCCATCCACATCCGGGACATTTATGGCTACACCTTC. It is translated as CAIHIRDIYGYTF.